Listed below are T cell receptor beta chains from one sample, sequenced in a study of shared clonotypes between healthy human individuals. Generated by immunoSEQ multiplex PCR, the TCRdb table keeps only in-frame clones and is missing some. The data hold some 1.5 million clones, with around 97% observed a single time. The sequencing input was naive CD4+ T cells sorted from blood. The receptors shown here come from a man aged 25 to 40 in good health. Both conserved end residues are part of each CDR3. A D gene is named only where the DNA matches it firmly. Expanded clones are given a class, and other clones once, few, many or no size at all.

>-|13|TRBJ1-2|TRBV7-2|-
CASSLADYYGYTF
TGTGCCAGCAGCTTAGCTGATTACTATGGCTACACCTTC
>once|12|TRBJ2-5|TRBV28|TRBD2
CASGLAGGTQYF
TGTGCCAGTGGACTAGCGGGAGGGACCCAGTACTTC
>-|14|TRBJ2-3|TRBV5-1|-
CASSLGTGGDTQYF
TGCGCCAGCAGCTTGGGTACAGGAGGAGATACGCAGTATTTT
>-|15|TRBJ2-1|TRBV9|TRBD2
CASSAASGGYNEQFF
TGTGCCAGCAGCGCCGCTAGCGGGGGTTACAATGAGCAGTTCTTC
>-|13|TRBJ2-7|TRBV29-1|TRBD2
CSVDALTSNEQYF
TGCAGCGTTGACGCTTTGACTAGCAACGAGCAGTACTTC
>-|16|TRBJ2-7|TRBV6-8|TRBD1
CASSRGDRGISYEQYF
TGTGCCAGCAGTAGGGGTGACAGGGGAATTTCCTACGAGCAGTACTTC
>-|17|TRBJ2-3|TRBV29-1|TRBD2
CSVEGPGVAGATDTQYF
TGCAGCGTTGAAGGCCCCGGGGTTGCGGGAGCCACAGATACGCAGTATTTT
>-|14|TRBJ2-2|TRBV30|-
CAWRRWELAGELFF
TGTGCCTGGAGGCGCTGGGAGCTTGCCGGGGAGCTGTTTTTT
>-|19|TRBJ2-3|TRBV7-2|TRBD2
CASSKGLAGTVAGTDTQYF
TGTGCCAGCAGCAAGGGACTAGCGGGAACCGTCGCCGGCACAGATACGCAGTATTTT
>-|15|TRBJ1-5|TRBV6-1|TRBD1
CASSGRTGGNQPQHF
TGTGCCAGCAGTGGCCGGACAGGGGGTAATCAGCCCCAGCATTTT
>once|14|TRBJ2-7|TRBV11-2|TRBD1
CASTSTTGPHEQYF
TGTGCCAGCACCTCGACGACAGGGCCCCACGAGCAGTACTTC
>-|13|TRBJ1-1|TRBV21-1|-
CASSKAWWTEAFF
TGTGCCAGCAGCAAAGCCTGGTGGACTGAAGCTTTCTTT
>-|15|TRBJ2-7|TRBV4-1|-
CASSQFGYSSYEQYF
TGCGCCAGCAGCCAATTTGGCTATAGCTCCTACGAGCAGTACTTC
>-|14|TRBJ2-1|TRBV11-1|TRBD1
CASSGWTGGNEQFF
TGTGCCAGCAGCGGATGGACAGGGGGCAATGAGCAGTTCTTC
>-|15|TRBJ2-1|TRBV18|TRBD2
CASSPLAGGDNEQFF
TGTGCCAGCTCACCACTAGCGGGAGGCGACAATGAGCAGTTCTTC
>-|14|TRBJ2-1|TRBV6-5|-
CASSTGLLYNEQFF
TGTGCCAGCAGCACGGGTCTACTATACAATGAGCAGTTCTTC
>-|15|TRBJ1-5|TRBV6-1|-
CASKTTGNSNQPQHF
TGTGCCAGCAAAACGACAGGTAATAGCAATCAGCCCCAGCATTTT
>-|15|TRBJ2-1|TRBV9|-
CASSVAGDSYNEQFF
TGTGCCAGCAGCGTAGCAGGGGATTCCTACAATGAGCAGTTCTTC
>-|15|TRBJ1-1|TRBV7-3|-
CASSLLGLPNTEAFF
TGTGCCAGCAGCTTACTTGGGCTACCCAACACTGAAGCTTTCTTT
>-|14|TRBJ2-7|TRBV5-4|-
CASSLGLNSYEQYF
TGTGCCAGCAGCTTGGGTTTGAACAGTTACGAGCAGTACTTC
>-|14|TRBJ2-5|TRBV11-2|TRBD1
CASSSWTGEETQYF
TGTGCCAGCAGCTCTTGGACAGGGGAAGAGACCCAGTACTTC
>once|15|TRBJ1-2|TRBV28|-
CASSLFKSRENGYTF
TGTGCCAGCAGTTTATTCAAAAGCAGGGAGAACGGCTACACCTTC
>-|18|TRBJ2-3|TRBV10-2|-
CASSEWGGGKTGTDTQYF
TGCGCCAGCAGTGAGTGGGGCGGCGGGAAGACAGGCACAGATACGCAGTATTTT
>-|20|TRBJ2-3|TRBV7-2|TRBD2
CASSLAGLERWVGGTDTQYF
TGTGCCAGCAGCTTAGCGGGACTAGAAAGATGGGTGGGCGGCACAGATACGCAGTATTTT
>-|12|TRBJ2-2|TRBV4-3|-
CASSQAHGELFF
TGCGCCAGCAGCCAAGCTCACGGGGAGCTGTTTTTT
>once|15|TRBJ2-3|TRBV18|TRBD1
CASCRDRASTDTQYF
TGTGCCAGCTGCCGGGACAGAGCTAGCACAGATACGCAGTATTTT
>-|14|TRBJ2-1|TRBV30|-
CAWSFLAQDNEQFF
TGTGCCTGGAGTTTTCTAGCTCAGGACAATGAGCAGTTCTTC
>-|13|TRBJ2-3|TRBV7-2|-
CASSLNPTDTQYF
TGTGCCAGCAGCTTAAACCCCACAGATACGCAGTATTTT
>-|14|TRBJ2-5|TRBV5-1|TRBD2
CASSPLAVEETQYF
TGCGCCAGCAGCCCTCTAGCGGTAGAAGAGACCCAGTACTTC